These 32 T cell receptor beta chains originate from one sample sequenced in a study of OX40 agonist ivuxolimab in advanced cancers. Here immunoSEQ multiplex PCR was the method, and the copy in TCRdb shows in-frame clones only, minus some. The data hold 68,000 or so clones, with 85% to 95% observed a single time. This material consisted of CD4+ or CD8+ T cells sorted from blood, taken in a trial of the OX40 agonist ivuxolimab. These receptors came from an adult with an advanced solid tumor such as melanoma, head and neck, liver or kidney cancer.

The rearrangement uses TRBV19 and TRBJ1-5; 8 bases line up with TRBD1. Germline V gene lookup returns CDR1 LNHDA and CDR2 SQIVND (reference sequence). Germline trimming cut 4 bases from V and 7 bases from J; bases unmatched to any gene: 12. This CDR3 comprises 16 residues. The CDR3 coding sequence is TGTGCCAGTAGTACCTTTCGGACAGGGTTTTACCAGCCCCAGCATTTT. Protein: CASSTFRTGFYQPQHF.

The V gene is TRBV7-2, the J gene TRBJ1-3; possibly TRBD1 for D (6 bases). The CDR3 extends over 17 amino acids. The V gene's germline CDR1 is SGHTA and CDR2 FQGNSA. V was shortened by 1 base and J by 3 bases, with 16 bases between the two germline ends. The CDR3 reads CASSLGSGRGGGNTIYF. The CDR3 DNA follows: TGTGCCAGCAGCTTAGGATCTGGCAGGGGAGGTGGAAACACCATATATTTT.

The CDR3 sequence is CASSPNTDTQYF. DNA for the CDR3: TGCGCCAGCAGCCCCAATACAGATACGCAGTATTTT. V gene TRBV5-1 combines with J gene TRBJ2-3; D unclear. The CDR3 is made up of 12 amino acids. Germline CDR1 reads SGHRS; CDR2 reads YFSETQ. With 4 bases removed from V and 3 bases from J, the gap between germline ends came to 6 bases.

The gene calls are TRBV5-1 and TRBJ1-3, with 9 positions matching TRBD1. CDR1 is SGHRS, CDR2 YFSETQ, per germline. V trimming: 4 bases; J trimming: 1 base; junction bases outside the gene matches: 3. The CDR3 contains 15 residues. For the CDR3, the DNA is TGCGCCAGCAGCCGGACAGGGGCGTCTGGAAACACCATATATTTT. This sequence encodes CASSRTGASGNTIYF.

V is TRBV5-1 and J is TRBJ2-3, with D possibly matching TRBD1 (5 bases). This CDR3 has 13 amino acids. The V end lost 0 bases, the J end lost 3 bases, and 5 bases lay between the germline ends. The germline V gene encodes CDR1 SGHRS and CDR2 YFSETQ. The CDR3 here is CASSLEGTDTQYF. In DNA form, the CDR3 reads TGCGCCAGCAGCTTGGAGGGGACAGATACGCAGTATTTT.

The J gene is TRBJ1-1, the V gene TRBV11-2; tentatively, D is TRBD1 (6 bases). V lost 2 bases to trimming and J lost 0 bases, with 10 bases between them. CDR1 and CDR2 from the germline V gene are SGHAT and FQNNGV. The CDR3 loop spans 15 amino acids. The CDR3 bases are TGTGCCAGCAGCTTATCGGGGGCCATGAACACTGAAGCTTTCTTT. It yields the protein CASSLSGAMNTEAFF.

The genes are TRBV11-2 and TRBJ2-5; the D is unclear. The CDR3 loop spans 11 amino acids. The ends were cut back, 0 bases at V and 9 bases at J, with 5 bases in the middle. CDR1 is SGHAT, CDR2 FQNNGV, per germline. The CDR3 coding sequence is TGTGCCAGCAGCTTAGACGAGTCCCAGTACTTC. This encodes CASSLDESQYF.

This clone appeared a single time. The V call is TRBV19, the J call TRBJ2-1; tentative D call: TRBD1 (6 bases). Germline loops: CDR1 LNHDA, CDR2 SQIVND (reference sequence). CDR3 size: 17 residues. Trimming cost V 0 bases and J 6 bases, with 18 bases left between them. The CDR3: CASSIDGNRVQGNEQFF. The CDR3 DNA reads TGTGCCAGTAGTATAGATGGGAACAGGGTCCAGGGCAATGAGCAGTTCTTC. Supplemented by reference TRBV19 and TRBJ2-1, the full variable domain reads DGGITQSPKYLFRKEGQNVTLSCEQNLNHDAMYWYRQDPGQGLRLIYYSQIVNDFQKGDIAEGYSVSREKKESFPLTVTSAQKNPTAFYLCASSIDGNRVQGNEQFFGPGTRLTVL.

J is TRBJ2-3 and V is TRBV4-1; D might be TRBD1 (6 bases). Germline lookup yields CDR1 MGHRA and CDR2 YSYEKL. V lost 4 bases and J lost 2, with 10 bases in between. This CDR3 is built from 14 residues. The CDR3 reads CASSLRQDTDTQYF. CDR3 DNA sequence: TGCGCCAGCAGCCTCCGACAGGACACAGATACGCAGTATTTT.

This chain uses TRBV7-2 with TRBJ2-1; D is unclear. The CDR3 contains 12 residues. The germline V gene encodes CDR1 SGHTA and CDR2 FQGNSA. Trimming pared 5 bases from V and 7 bases from J, leaving 9 bases between. CDR3 residues: CASSPTRNEQFF. CDR3 nucleotides: TGTGCCAGCAGCCCAACACGAAATGAGCAGTTCTTC.

The genes are TRBV19 and TRBJ1-2; weak D call: TRBD1 (5 bases). Per the germline V gene, CDR1 is LNHDA and CDR2 is SQIVND (reference sequence). Trimming cost V 5 bases and J 3 bases, with 16 bases left between them. The CDR3 runs 15 residues. The CDR3 DNA reads as TGTGCCAGTAGTTTAGGGGATGGTTTCCACTATGGCTACACCTTC. Its protein product is CASSLGDGFHYGYTF.

Of note for this clone: The sample holds other DNA sequences that translate to the same CDR3. The chain employs TRBV25-1 and TRBJ1-2; D is unclear. The CDR3 covers 12 residues. Germline assignment: CDR1 MGHDK and CDR2 SYGVNS. The germline V and J ends were trimmed by 3 bases and 6 bases, with 8 bases remaining between them. CDR3 amino acids: CASSDPFNGYTF. The CDR3 DNA is TGTGCCAGCAGTGACCCCTTCAATGGCTACACCTTC.

The rearrangement uses TRBV7-2 and TRBJ2-4; D is undetermined. V was pared by 5 bases and J by 0 bases, with 14 bases between. Germline V gene data show CDR1 as SGHTA and CDR2 as FQGNSA. This CDR3 has 16 amino acids. CDR3 in DNA: TGTGCCAGCAGCCCCGTCTCGAGTGGAGCCAAAAACATTCAGTACTTC. Translated: CASSPVSSGAKNIQYF.

Written as DNA, the CDR3 is TGCAGCGTCGTCGGACAGACAGATACGCAGTATTTT. This encodes CSVVGQTDTQYF. The chain is built from TRBV29-1 and TRBJ2-3; D may be TRBD1 (6 bases). Germline V gene sequence: CDR1 SQVTM, CDR2 ANQGSEA. The V end was cut by 6 bases, the J end by 3 bases, with 10 bases between. The CDR3 spans 12 residues.

The CDR3 here is CASSYSNAGGQPQHF. For the CDR3, the DNA is TGTGCCAGCAGTTACTCGAACGCGGGGGGCCAGCCCCAGCATTTT. The chain has TRBV6-5 and TRBJ1-5, with a tentative D call TRBD1 (6 bases). Germline lookup yields CDR1 MNHEY and CDR2 SVGAGI. There are 15 residues in the CDR3. V lost 0 bases to trimming and J lost 7 bases, with 13 bases between them.

This chain joins TRBV30 and TRBJ2-7, with D uncertain. Germline lookup yields CDR1 GTSNPN and CDR2 SVGIG (reference sequence). Deletions cut 6 bases from V and 0 bases from J, with 6 bases between. This CDR3 comprises 11 residues. CDR3 bases: TGTGCCTGTAGGAGCTCCTACGAGCAGTACTTC. Protein sequence: CACRSSYEQYF.

The chain is built from TRBV6-5 and TRBJ2-1; D unclear. Looked up from germline, CDR1 is MNHEY and CDR2 is SVGAGI. The CDR3 sequence is 15 residues long. The V end lost 4 bases, the J end lost 2 bases, and 12 bases lay between the germline ends. The CDR3 loop is CASSLLPSPYNEQFF. The CDR3 DNA reads as TGTGCCAGCAGTTTATTGCCTTCCCCCTACAATGAGCAGTTCTTC.

This chain joins TRBV7-3 and TRBJ2-3, with TRBD2 identical over 7 bases. Germline CDR1 and CDR2: SGHTA and FQGTGA. The CDR3 totals 14 residues. Germline trimming cut 4 bases from V and 14 bases from J; bases unmatched to any gene: 15. The CDR3 loop reads CASSSQVGAGVRYF. The CDR3 nucleotides read TGTGCCAGCAGCTCCCAAGTCGGTGCGGGGGTAAGGTATTTT.

CDR3 DNA: TGTGCCTGGGGTGACAGGGAGACTGAAGCTTTCTTT. Its translation is CAWGDRETEAFF. The V call is TRBV30, the J call TRBJ1-1, with 7 bases that match TRBD1. CDR3 length: 12 residues. V trimming: 5 bases; J trimming: 5 bases; junction bases outside the gene matches: 5. CDR1 and CDR2 (germline): GTSNPN, SVGIG (reference sequence).

The gene calls are TRBV5-1 and TRBJ2-7; TRBD1 matches 8 bases. CDR1 and CDR2 (germline): SGHRS, YFSETQ. The CDR3 contains 16 residues. Trimming took 2 bases from V and 5 from J; bases not matched to a gene: 12. CDR3 amino acids: CASSFGTGFPLDEQYF. In DNA form, the CDR3 reads TGCGCCAGCAGCTTCGGGACAGGATTCCCCTTGGACGAGCAGTACTTC.

The J gene is TRBJ1-1, the V gene TRBV7-3, with a tentative D call TRBD1 (5 bases). This CDR3 comprises 14 residues. The V gene's germline CDR1 is SGHTA and CDR2 FQGTGA. The germline V and J ends were trimmed by 2 bases and 4 bases, with 11 bases remaining between them. CDR3 amino acids: CASSLGEGSTEAFF. The CDR3 DNA is TGTGCCAGCAGCTTAGGCGAGGGGTCCACTGAAGCTTTCTTT.

This sequence joins TRBV5-5 and TRBJ2-5; D is undetermined. With 0 bases removed from V and 1 base from J, the gap between germline ends came to 7 bases. There are 14 residues in the CDR3. Germline CDR1 SGHKS, CDR2 YYEKEE (reference sequence). This CDR3 is CASSLGEGQETQYF. CDR3 coding DNA: TGTGCCAGCAGCTTGGGCGAAGGCCAAGAGACCCAGTACTTC. The full variable domain, with the rest looked up from reference TRBV5-5 and TRBJ2-5, is DAGVTQSPTHLIKTRGQQVTLRCSPISGHKSVSWYQQVLGQGPQFIFQYYEKEERGRGNFPDRFSARQFPNYSSELNVNALLLGDSALYLCASSLGEGQETQYFGPGTRLLVL.

The J gene is TRBJ2-7, the V gene TRBV18, with D possibly TRBD1 on 5 matching bases. The V and J ends lost 2 bases and 6 bases respectively, with 11 bases between them. This CDR3 has 13 amino acids. Germline CDR1 reads KGHSH; CDR2 reads LQKENI. The CDR3 DNA sequence: TGTGCCAGCTCACCAGGCAGGACACCCGAGCAGTACTTC. Translating it yields CASSPGRTPEQYF.

V and J are TRBV15 and TRBJ2-3; the match to TRBD1 covers 7 bases. The CDR3 contains 15 residues. CDR1 LNHNV and CDR2 YYDKDF come from the germline V gene (reference sequence). V dropped 8 bases and J dropped 3; count of bases not matched to a gene: 11. The CDR3 DNA is TGTGCCACCGGAATACAGGGGTCTTTGACAGATACGCAGTATTTT. Protein: CATGIQGSLTDTQYF.

This rearrangement joins TRBV10-3 to TRBJ2-5; no definite D call. With 10 bases removed from V and 3 bases from J, the gap between germline ends came to 12 bases. Germline values: CDR1 ENHRY, CDR2 SYGVKD. The CDR3 runs 12 residues. The CDR3: CASGRTEETQYF. CDR3 DNA: TGTGCCAGTGGAAGGACGGAAGAGACCCAGTACTTC.

The chain couples TRBV2 to TRBJ2-5; TRBD1 aligns across 8 bases. From germline, CDR1 is SNHLY and CDR2 FYNNEI. V shed 6 bases, J shed 5 bases, and the junction held 11 bases outside the gene matches. This CDR3 comprises 15 residues. This chain's CDR3 is CASSLTGDVEETQYF. The CDR3 bases are TGTGCCAGCAGCCTGACAGGGGACGTGGAGGAGACCCAGTACTTC. The entire variable domain, with the rest obtained from reference TRBV2 and TRBJ2-5, is as follows: EPEVTQTPSHQVTQMGQEVILRCVPISNHLYFYWYRQILGQKVEFLVSFYNNEISEKSEIFDDQFSVERPDGSNFTLKIRSTKLEDSAMYFCASSLTGDVEETQYFGPGTRLLVL.

The CDR3 coding sequence is TGTGCCAGCAGCTTATTTCGACAGGGTACAGGGGAGCAGTACTTC. Protein: CASSLFRQGTGEQYF. This chain connects TRBV5-6 to TRBJ2-7; 7 bases map to TRBD1. This CDR3 contains 15 residues. Trimming took 2 bases from V and 7 from J; bases not matched to a gene: 12. The germline CDR1 and CDR2 sequences are SGHDT and YYEEEE. Full variable domain (remainder filled in from reference TRBV5-6 and TRBJ2-7): DAGVTQSPTHLIKTRGQQVTLRCSPKSGHDTVSWYQQALGQGPQFIFQYYEEEERQRGNFPDRFSGHQFPNYSSELNVNALLLGDSALYLCASSLFRQGTGEQYFGPGTRLTVT.

V and J are TRBV6-1 and TRBJ1-5, with D perhaps matching TRBD1 (5 bases). In germline, CDR1 is MNHNS, CDR2 SASEGT. V was cut by 5 bases and J by 5 bases, with 16 bases left in between. The CDR3 consists of 15 residues. CDR3 sequence reads: CASSPLGAVHQPQHF. The CDR3 nucleotides read TGTGCCAGCAGTCCTCTAGGGGCAGTTCATCAGCCCCAGCATTTT.

The rearrangement uses TRBV27 and TRBJ1-6; perhaps TRBD1 as D (6 bases). The germline V gene has CDR1 MNHEY and CDR2 SMNVEV (reference sequence). Deletions cut 2 bases from V and 8 bases from J, with 22 bases between. This CDR3 is 18 amino acids long. The CDR3 is CASSLRGGKQGSYSPLHF. For the CDR3, the DNA is TGTGCCAGCAGTTTAAGGGGGGGAAAGCAGGGATCATATTCACCCCTCCACTTT.

The chain is built from TRBV10-3 and TRBJ2-3; 8 nucleotides align to TRBD2. The V segment lost 4 bases and the J segment 0 bases; nucleotides outside the gene matches: 3. The CDR3 spans 15 residues. The germline CDR1 and CDR2 sequences are ENHRY and SYGVKD. CDR3 protein: CAISGSSGSTDTQYF. The CDR3, as DNA: TGTGCCATCAGTGGGTCTAGCGGGAGCACAGATACGCAGTATTTT.

The rearrangement uses TRBV5-1 and TRBJ2-5, with 9 bases identical to TRBD1. The CDR3 consists of 14 residues. Per germline, CDR1 SGHRS and CDR2 YFSETQ. V shed 4 bases, J shed 2 bases, and the junction held 3 bases outside the gene matches. CDR3 protein: CASSTGQGQETQYF. The DNA for the CDR3 is TGCGCCAGCAGCACAGGACAGGGGCAAGAGACCCAGTACTTC.

V is TRBV7-3 and J is TRBJ2-3; D gene uncertain. V was shortened by 4 bases and J by 6 bases, with 14 bases between the two germline ends. Germline values: CDR1 SGHTA, CDR2 FQGTGA. The CDR3 runs 14 residues. The CDR3 loop reads CASSSSSSSDTQYF. CDR3 sequence (DNA): TGTGCCAGCAGCTCCAGTAGTTCTTCCGATACGCAGTATTTT.